Given below is one T cell receptor (beta chain) in context. These data belong to a study of shared T cell receptors in the human thymus. Data came from immunoSEQ multiplex PCR; TCRdb stores just in-frame clones and leaves some out. The sample has about 380,000 clones; approximately 95% are singletons. The ends lost 4 bases at V and 8 bases at J; junction bases unmatched: 10. This CDR3 comprises 14 residues. The germline CDR1 and CDR2 sequences are SGHTA and FQGNSA. This TCR was sampled from a human donor. The V call is TRBV7-2, the J call TRBJ1-2; 7 bases align to TRBD1. Sequenced sample: thymocytes. The CDR3 nucleotides are TGTGCCAGCAGCTCGCCGGACAGGTTGAGAGGCTACACCTTC. The encoded protein is CASSSPDRLRGYTF.